This section outlines one T cell receptor (beta chain) sequence together with its context. The antigen remains unidentified. The sample is drawn from a study of cytomegalovirus exposure and HLA in healthy donors. Overall study findings and caveats: Certain indistinguishable V segments, among them TRBV6-2 and TRBV6-3, were excluded. Analysis performed later showed TCR beta chains linked to HLA being more clonally expanded than equally common others. Beyond CMV serostatus, there was no information to go on about immune exposure.

V dropped 3 bases and J dropped 10; count of bases not matched to a gene: 13. The CDR3 runs 16 residues. Germline V lookup: CDR1 SNHLY, CDR2 FYNNEI. Primers: 60 Vbeta forward and 13 Jbeta reverse. TCRdb's copy holds only in-frame clones and misses some; the assay was immunoSEQ multiplex PCR. The table lists some 120,000 clones. The V gene is TRBV2, the J gene TRBJ1-4; 8 bases map to TRBD1. Sequencing was performed on PBMCs. This clonotype was obtained from a man aged 25 to 40 in good health and CMV-seronegative. CDR3 in DNA: TGTGCCAGCAGTGATCCCTGGACAGGGAATCGTGGAAAACTGTTTTTT. Its protein product is CASSDPWTGNRGKLFF.